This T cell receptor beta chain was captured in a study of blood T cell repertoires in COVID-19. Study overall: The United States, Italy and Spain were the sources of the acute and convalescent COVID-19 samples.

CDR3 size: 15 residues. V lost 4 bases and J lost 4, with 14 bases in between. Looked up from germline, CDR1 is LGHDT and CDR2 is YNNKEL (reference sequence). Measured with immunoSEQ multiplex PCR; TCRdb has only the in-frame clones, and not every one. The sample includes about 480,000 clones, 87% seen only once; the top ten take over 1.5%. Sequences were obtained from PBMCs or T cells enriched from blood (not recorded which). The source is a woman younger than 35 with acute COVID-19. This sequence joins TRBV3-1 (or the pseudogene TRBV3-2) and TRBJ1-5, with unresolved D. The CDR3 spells CASSLASLGNQPQHF. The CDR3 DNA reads TGTGCCAGCAGCCTAGCAAGTCTCGGGAATCAGCCCCAGCATTTT.